The next 18 T cell receptor beta chains were all read from a single sample in a study of T cell responses to AZD1222 COVID-19 vaccine. The protocol was immunoSEQ multiplex PCR, while the TCRdb copy is restricted to in-frame clones and leaves out a portion. The table records some 79,000 clones, approximately 83% of them present only once. The sample here was peripheral blood, taken 28 days after the second AZD1222 dose. These receptor sequences come from an adult who received the AZD1222 COVID-19 vaccine.

The rearrangement joins TRBV28 to TRBJ2-7; perhaps TRBD1 as D (5 bases). The CDR3 sequence is 14 residues long. Trimming left V 6 bases short and J 3 bases short, with 15 bases between. Germline CDR1 and CDR2: MDHEN and SYDVKM. CDR3 sequence: CASSDTGFYYEQYF. CDR3 DNA: TGTGCCAGCAGCGACACAGGTTTTTACTACGAGCAGTACTTC.

V gene TRBV10-3 combines with J gene TRBJ1-5, with D maybe TRBD1 (5 bases). Trimming pared 4 bases from V and 6 bases from J, leaving 13 bases between. The CDR3 loop spans 14 amino acids. In germline, CDR1 is ENHRY, CDR2 SYGVKD. DNA of the CDR3: TGTGCCATCAGTGTATATGGGGACGGTCAGCCCCAGCATTTT. It is translated as CAISVYGDGQPQHF.

The chain has TRBV29-1 and TRBJ2-3; TRBD2 might be the D (6 bases). Germline assignment: CDR1 SQVTM and CDR2 ANQGSEA. The CDR3 is made up of 14 amino acids. Trimming took off 2 bases at V and 6 bases at J, with 15 bases between the two ends. The CDR3 protein is CSVEFLGRGDTQYF. In nucleotides, the CDR3 is TGCAGCGTTGAATTCCTGGGGCGGGGTGATACGCAGTATTTT.

The DNA of the CDR3 is TGTGCCAGCAGCTTACAGGGGGCGCCGGGCACTGAAGCTTTCTTT. Translated: CASSLQGAPGTEAFF. The chain has TRBV5-4 and TRBJ1-1; TRBD1 matches 9 bases. V gave up 2 bases and J gave up 4 bases; unmatched junction bases: 6. This CDR3 contains 15 residues. CDR1 is SGHNT, CDR2 YYREEE, per germline (reference sequence). The full variable domain, in which reference TRBV5-4 and TRBJ1-1 provide the parts outside the CDR3, is ETGVTQSPTHLIKTRGQQVTLRCSSQSGHNTVSWYQQALGQGPQFIFQYYREEENGRGNFPPRFSGLQFPNYSSELNVNALELDDSALYLCASSLQGAPGTEAFFGQGTRLTVV.

The CDR3 nucleotides are TGTGCCAGCAGCTTGCAGGGGGATCAGCCCCAGCATTTT. Translation: CASSLQGDQPQHF. This chain connects TRBV5-4 to TRBJ1-5; 7 nucleotides agree with TRBD1. Germline V gives CDR1 SGHNT, CDR2 YYREEE (reference sequence). The V gene end was trimmed by 1 base and the J gene end by 5 bases; junction bases not matched to a gene: 0. CDR3 length equals 13 residues.

This chain connects TRBV19 to TRBJ1-2; D might be TRBD1 (5 bases). The CDR3 spans 13 residues. Germline loops: CDR1 LNHDA, CDR2 SQIVND (reference sequence). The V end lost 5 bases, the J end lost 4 bases, and 11 bases lay between the germline ends. The CDR3 loop is CASSSNRIYGYTF. CDR3 sequence (DNA): TGTGCCAGTAGTTCGAACAGGATCTATGGCTACACCTTC.

The V and J genes are TRBV19 and TRBJ2-1, with 9 bases fitting TRBD1. J lost 9 bases, V lost 6 bases, and 9 bases had no gene match. The CDR3 spans 14 residues. The germline V gene has CDR1 LNHDA and CDR2 SQIVND (reference sequence). CDR3 bases: TGTGCCAGTAGCCACCGGGACAGGGACGGTGAGCAGTTCTTC. Its protein is CASSHRDRDGEQFF.

The chain is built from TRBV6-5 and TRBJ2-1, with a possible D match to TRBD1 (5 bases). The CDR3 spans 12 residues. The germline CDR1 and CDR2 sequences are MNHEY and SVGAGI. Deletions cut 6 bases from V and 3 bases from J, with 6 bases between. CDR3 in DNA: TGTGCCAGCAGAGACAGCTACAATGAGCAGTTCTTC. Translation gives CASRDSYNEQFF.

This clone was detected once. The chain is built from TRBV1 and TRBJ2-3; TRBD2 was called by the table and not checked on the DNA. TRBV1 has pseudogene status. CDR3 length equals 16 residues. The CDR3 sequence is CTSSPGERESTDTQYF. Here the CDR3 DNA reads TGCACCAGCAGCCCTGGGGAGCGGGAGAGCACAGATACGCAGTATTTT.

This chain links TRBV24-1 with TRBJ2-1; no reliable D call. Germline lookup yields CDR1 KGHDR and CDR2 SFDVKD. V lost 3 bases and J lost 6, with 17 bases in between. The CDR3 extends over 16 amino acids. CDR3 in DNA: TGTGCCACCAGTGATCCCGGAAGGGCTGGTAGCAATGAGCAGTTCTTC. Amino acids: CATSDPGRAGSNEQFF.

The V gene is TRBV4-3, the J gene TRBJ2-7, with a weak D call TRBD1 (6 bases). Trimming pared 0 bases from V and 5 bases from J, leaving 14 bases between. The CDR3 contains 15 residues. Per germline, CDR1 LGHNA and CDR2 YSLEER. CDR3 region: CASSQDFTGSNEQYF. The CDR3 DNA is TGCGCCAGCAGCCAAGATTTTACAGGGTCCAACGAGCAGTACTTC.

The CDR3, as DNA: TGTGCCAGCAGCAAAGATGGGCGGGGGCAGCGGAGGGATTCACCCCTCCACTTT. Amino acid sequence: CASSKDGRGQRRDSPLHF. The chain combines TRBV21-1 with TRBJ1-6. TRBV21-1 is an annotated pseudogene. The CDR3 spans 18 residues.

The gene calls are TRBV27 and TRBJ2-7, with a possible D match to TRBD1 (5 bases). V was pared by 6 bases and J by 5 bases, with 8 bases between. The length of the CDR3 is 11 residues. The germline gives CDR1 MNHEY, CDR2 SMNVEV (reference sequence). The CDR3 DNA is TGTGCCAGCAGAGGGGTTCACGAGCAGTACTTC. Amino acids: CASRGVHEQYF.

The genes are TRBV9 and TRBJ1-4, with a weak D call TRBD1 (5 bases). V was clipped by 0 bases and J by 11 bases, with 14 bases between them. The CDR3 contains 14 residues. Per germline, CDR1 SGDLS and CDR2 YYNGEE. CDR3 sequence reads: CASSVEGQGGKLFF. In nucleotides, the CDR3 is TGTGCCAGCAGCGTAGAGGGTCAGGGCGGGAAACTGTTTTTT.

The chain employs TRBV11-3 and TRBJ2-3; D unclear. V was clipped by 0 bases and J by 1 base, with 5 bases between them. CDR3 length: 14 amino acids. Per germline, CDR1 SGHNT and CDR2 YENEEA. The CDR3 loop reads CASSLDWGTDTQYF. The CDR3 nucleotides read TGTGCCAGCAGCTTAGATTGGGGCACAGATACGCAGTATTTT.

The rearrangement joins TRBV28 to TRBJ2-1; a weak D match, TRBD2 (6 bases). CDR1 MDHEN and CDR2 SYDVKM come from the germline V gene. The ends were cut back, 5 bases at V and 8 bases at J, with 19 bases in the middle. The CDR3 totals 15 residues. This CDR3 is CASSPGTGGAYEQFF. The DNA of the CDR3 is TGTGCCAGCAGTCCCGGGACTGGAGGAGCATATGAGCAGTTCTTC.

The chain is built from TRBV28 and TRBJ1-4; 8 nucleotides agree with TRBD1. The J segment lost 5 bases and the V segment lost 6 bases, leaving 17 bases of the junction unmatched. This CDR3 region has 18 residues. CDR1 and CDR2 from the germline V gene are MDHEN and SYDVKM. The CDR3 sequence: CASSSEGAYRGGNEKLFF. In DNA form, the CDR3 reads TGTGCCAGCAGCTCCGAGGGCGCCTACAGGGGGGGGAATGAAAAACTGTTTTTT.

The chain combines TRBV6-6 with TRBJ2-5; no clear D gene. The CDR3 extends over 11 amino acids. Germline V lookup: CDR1 MNHNY, CDR2 SVGAGI (reference sequence). Trimming removed 5 bases at V and 7 bases at J, with 8 bases between. Written as DNA, the CDR3 is TGTGCCAGCAGTGCCCCCGGGACCCAGTACTTC. Its translation is CASSAPGTQYF.